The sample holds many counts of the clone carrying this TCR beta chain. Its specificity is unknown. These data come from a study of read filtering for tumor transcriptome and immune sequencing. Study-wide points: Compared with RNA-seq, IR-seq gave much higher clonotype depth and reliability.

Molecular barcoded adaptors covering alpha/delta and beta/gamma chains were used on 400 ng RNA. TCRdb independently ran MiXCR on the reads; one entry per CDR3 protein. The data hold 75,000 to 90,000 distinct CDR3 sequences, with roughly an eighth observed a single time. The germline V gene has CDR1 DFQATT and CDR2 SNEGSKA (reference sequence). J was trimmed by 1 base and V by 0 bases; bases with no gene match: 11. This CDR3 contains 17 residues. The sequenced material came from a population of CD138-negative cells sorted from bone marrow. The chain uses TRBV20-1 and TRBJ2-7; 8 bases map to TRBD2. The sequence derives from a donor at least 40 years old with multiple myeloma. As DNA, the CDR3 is TGCAGTGCTAGAGATTTGGGGCTAGCGGGCGGATCCTACGAGCAGTACTTC. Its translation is CSARDLGLAGGSYEQYF.